What follows are 27 T cell receptor beta chains derived from one specimen sequenced in a study of cytomegalovirus exposure and HLA in healthy donors (dated by TCRdb to the late 2010s). The library was built by means of the immunoSEQ multiplex PCR assay. For the multiplex PCR, a mixture combining 60 forward primers for TCR Vbeta segments and 13 reverse primers for TCR Jbeta segments was used. Imported from immuneACCESS, the table was reduced by TCRdb to in-frame sequences with V and J called. These copies leave out some clones; in studies compared against another copy, an unresolved V gene accounts for under half, and the cause of the remainder is not known. The sample contains about 190,000 clones, almost 80% of them found a single time. The ten most abundant clones make up 1.5% to 2% of the sample. The sequencing sample was made of PBMCs. The receptors shown here come from a woman younger than 30 in good health and CMV-seronegative.

The chain carries TRBV28 and TRBJ1-2; 7 bases agree with TRBD1. The CDR3 covers 12 residues. Germline CDR1 and CDR2: MDHEN and SYDVKM. Germline trimming cut 5 bases from V and 8 bases from J; bases unmatched to any gene: 5. The CDR3 coding sequence is TGTGCCAGCAGTCAACAGGGGTTAGGCTACACCTTC. It is translated as CASSQQGLGYTF.

The chain combines TRBV18 with TRBJ2-3, with D perhaps TRBD2 (5 bases). Germline CDR1 is KGHSH and CDR2 is LQKENI. This CDR3 comprises 14 residues. The V gene lost 7 bases and the J gene lost 1 base, with 12 bases spanning the gap. The CDR3 nucleotides are TGTGCCAGCTTTCGACTACTCGGCACAGATACGCAGTATTTT. Its protein is CASFRLLGTDTQYF.

The chain links TRBV11-2 to TRBJ1-2; a weak D match, TRBD1 (5 bases). The length of the CDR3 is 14 residues. V lost 4 bases and J 6 bases, leaving 15 bases between the germline ends. From germline, CDR1 is SGHAT and CDR2 FQNNGV. The CDR3 DNA reads as TGTGCCAGCAGCTCCGGAGGGACGTCAAATGGCTACACCTTC. It specifies CASSSGGTSNGYTF.

As DNA, the CDR3 is TGTGCCAGCAGCCCGACAGGGCCCGAAGAAAAACTGTTTTTT. It translates to CASSPTGPEEKLFF. The chain recombines TRBV7-2 with TRBJ1-4; 7 positions agree with TRBD1. Germline trimming cut 5 bases from V and 8 bases from J; bases unmatched to any gene: 8. CDR1 is SGHTA, CDR2 FQGNSA, per germline. The CDR3 totals 14 residues.

The rearrangement links TRBV13 to TRBJ1-1; 7 bases are a match to TRBD1. The CDR3 spans 15 residues. Looked up from germline, CDR1 is PRHDT and CDR2 is FYEKMQ (reference sequence). The V segment lost 0 bases and the J segment 6 bases; nucleotides outside the gene matches: 7. CDR3 sequence: CASSLGDRDVSEAFF. Written as DNA, the CDR3 is TGTGCCAGCAGCTTAGGCGACAGGGATGTGTCTGAAGCTTTCTTT.

As concerns this clone: This sample includes further DNA sequences coding for the same CDR3. The gene calls are TRBV7-2 and TRBJ1-2; D is perhaps TRBD1 (5 bases). V was trimmed by 1 base and J by 6 bases, leaving 6 bases between them. The CDR3 loop spans 12 amino acids. Germline loops: CDR1 SGHTA, CDR2 FQGNSA. CDR3 in DNA: TGTGCCAGCAGCTTAGGCAGGGATGGCTACACCTTC. The encoded protein is CASSLGRDGYTF.

This chain uses TRBV4-3 with TRBJ1-1; D uncertain. The CDR3 is made up of 14 amino acids. Germline V gives CDR1 LGHNA, CDR2 YSLEER. The V and J ends lost 0 bases and 4 bases respectively, with 9 bases between them. CDR3 in DNA: TGCGCCAGCAGCCAAGATAATCTTTTCACTGAAGCTTTCTTT. It yields the protein CASSQDNLFTEAFF.

The gene calls are TRBV28 and TRBJ1-1, with D perhaps matching TRBD1 (5 bases). Germline assignment: CDR1 MDHEN and CDR2 SYDVKM. V was pared by 6 bases and J by 0 bases, with 11 bases between. This CDR3 is 14 amino acids long. The CDR3 region has the DNA TGTGCCAGCAGACTCAGGGTTTTGAACACTGAAGCTTTCTTT. This sequence encodes CASRLRVLNTEAFF.

The sample holds a few counts of this clone. The chain has TRBV6-6 and TRBJ2-7, with D unresolved. The germline gives CDR1 MNHNY, CDR2 SVGAGI (reference sequence). V was shortened by 2 bases and J by 9 bases, with 11 bases between the two germline ends. The CDR3 has 12 amino acids. DNA of the CDR3: TGTGCCAGCAGTTACCAATTAGTCGGGCAGTACTTC. This sequence encodes CASSYQLVGQYF.

Notes on this clone: The sample holds other DNA sequences that translate to the same CDR3. V gene TRBV9 combines with J gene TRBJ2-5; 10 bases are a match to TRBD2. The CDR3 spans 14 residues. V was clipped by 1 base and J by 5 bases; unmatched bases: 2. CDR1 and CDR2 (germline): SGDLS, YYNGEE. CDR3: CASSVSGREETQYF. The CDR3 DNA follows: TGTGCCAGCAGCGTAAGCGGGAGGGAGGAGACCCAGTACTTC.

Only a few counts were recorded for this clone. The chain is built from TRBV5-4 and TRBJ1-1; 7 bases match TRBD1. The length of the CDR3 is 13 residues. Unmatched junction bases numbered 4, after V lost 3 bases and J lost 5 bases. Germline CDR1 is SGHNT and CDR2 is YYREEE (reference sequence). CDR3 amino acids: CASSYPRGTEAFF. The CDR3 nucleotides are TGTGCCAGCAGCTACCCCAGGGGGACTGAAGCTTTCTTT. Drawing the rest from reference TRBV5-4 and TRBJ1-1, the complete variable domain is ETGVTQSPTHLIKTRGQQVTLRCSSQSGHNTVSWYQQALGQGPQFIFQYYREEENGRGNFPPRFSGLQFPNYSSELNVNALELDDSALYLCASSYPRGTEAFFGQGTRLTVV.

The chain employs TRBV7-9 and TRBJ1-5, with a possible D match to TRBD1 (5 bases). The CDR3 totals 14 residues. The germline V and J ends were trimmed by 5 bases and 2 bases, with 10 bases remaining between them. Germline V gene sequence: CDR1 SEHNR, CDR2 FQNEAQ (reference sequence). The CDR3 sequence is CASSHGGGNQPQHF. CDR3 nucleotides: TGTGCCAGCAGCCATGGAGGGGGCAATCAGCCCCAGCATTTT.

The chain is built from TRBV19 and TRBJ2-6, with a tentative D call TRBD1 (6 bases). The CDR3 extends over 14 amino acids. Germline V gene sequence: CDR1 LNHDA, CDR2 SQIVND (reference sequence). V gave up 8 bases and J gave up 0 bases, with 8 bases separating them. The CDR3: CASQGSSGANVLTF. CDR3 coding DNA: TGTGCCAGTCAGGGGAGCTCTGGGGCCAACGTCCTGACTTTC. The full variable domain, rest sourced from reference TRBV19 and TRBJ2-6, is DGGITQSPKYLFRKEGQNVTLSCEQNLNHDAMYWYRQDPGQGLRLIYYSQIVNDFQKGDIAEGYSVSREKKESFPLTVTSAQKNPTAFYLCASQGSSGANVLTFGAGSRLTVL.

This clone was observed a few times. The chain joins TRBV6-5 to TRBJ2-5, with a tentative D call TRBD1 (6 bases). Germline CDR1 and CDR2: MNHEY and SVGAGI. The CDR3 consists of 12 residues. Trimming cost V 8 bases and J 4 bases, with 11 bases left between them. CDR3 bases: TGTGCCAGCCGAGGGGACACAGAGACCCAGTACTTC. Protein sequence: CASRGDTETQYF.

V usage is TRBV18 and J usage is TRBJ1-2; TRBD1 aligns across 11 bases. V lost 3 bases and J lost 4; bases outside the gene matches: 7. The germline CDR1 and CDR2 sequences are KGHSH and LQKENI. This CDR3 is built from 16 residues. The CDR3 nucleotides read TGTGCCAGCTCACCTAAATCCGGGACAGGGGGCTATGGCTACACCTTC. Protein: CASSPKSGTGGYGYTF.

CDR3 region: CSVGSSYEQYF. CDR3 sequence (DNA): TGCAGCGTCGGGTCCTCCTACGAGCAGTACTTC. The V and J genes are TRBV29-1 and TRBJ2-5; D gene unclear. Near its end, the DNA agrees better with TRBJ2-7, so the J call may be wrong. CDR3 length equals 11 residues. Germline CDR1 reads SQVTM; CDR2 reads ANQGSEA.

The chain links TRBV5-1 to TRBJ2-1; 9 bases map to TRBD2. V shed 0 bases, J shed 0 bases, and the junction held 7 bases outside the gene matches. Germline-derived CDR1 and CDR2 are SGHRS and YFSETQ. This CDR3 comprises 18 residues. The CDR3 region is CASSLAGSGGPSYNEQFF. CDR3 nucleotide sequence: TGCGCCAGCAGCTTGGCGGGTAGCGGGGGTCCCTCCTACAATGAGCAGTTCTTC. The full variable domain, completed using reference TRBV5-1 and TRBJ2-1, is KAGVTQTPRYLIKTRGQQVTLSCSPISGHRSVSWYQQTPGQGLQFLFEYFSETQRNKGNFPGRFSGRQFSNSRSEMNVSTLELGDSALYLCASSLAGSGGPSYNEQFFGPGTRLTVL.

The chain uses TRBV19 and TRBJ1-6; 8 bases map to TRBD1. The V and J ends lost 5 bases and 3 bases, in that order; junction bases with no gene match: 6. The germline CDR1 and CDR2 sequences are LNHDA and SQIVND (reference sequence). The CDR3 is made up of 16 amino acids. CDR3 sequence (DNA): TGTGCCAGTAGTGTGACAGGGGAATTCTATAATTCACCCCTCCACTTT. Translated: CASSVTGEFYNSPLHF.

This chain links TRBV30 with TRBJ1-6, with D maybe TRBD1 (6 bases). The length of the CDR3 is 16 residues. V was clipped by 4 bases and J by 7 bases, with 20 bases between them. Germline V gives CDR1 GTSNPN, CDR2 SVGIG (reference sequence). CDR3 region: CAWKAGKIGGNSPLHF. The CDR3 DNA is TGTGCCTGGAAAGCCGGCAAAATAGGGGGAAATTCACCCCTCCACTTT. Together with reference TRBV30 and TRBJ1-6, the CDR3 gives the full variable domain: SQTIHQWPATLVQPVGSPLSLECTVEGTSNPNLYWYRQAAGRGLQLLFYSVGIGQISSEVPQNLSASRPQDRQFILSSKKLLLSDSGFYLCAWKAGKIGGNSPLHFGNGTRLTVT.

The rearrangement uses TRBV19 and TRBJ2-2; 8 bases are a match to TRBD2. Trimming cost V 10 bases and J 4 bases; bases outside gene matches: 5. Germline CDR1 LNHDA, CDR2 SQIVND (reference sequence). This CDR3 region has 13 residues. The chain's CDR3 is CATRLATTGELFF. The CDR3 DNA reads TGTGCCACCCGACTAGCGACCACCGGGGAGCTGTTTTTT.

The chain uses TRBV30 and TRBJ1-2, with TRBD1 matching 8 bases. J lost 10 bases, V lost 7 bases, and 11 bases had no gene match. The CDR3 runs 12 residues. CDR1 GTSNPN and CDR2 SVGIG come from the germline V gene (reference sequence). In DNA form, the CDR3 reads TGTGCCTACCGGGACAGGCAAAGGGTCTACACCTTC. This translates into CAYRDRQRVYTF.

This clone has only one observation. The rearrangement uses TRBV19 and TRBJ1-1; tentatively, D is TRBD1 (6 bases). The germline V gene encodes CDR1 LNHDA and CDR2 SQIVND (reference sequence). The CDR3 has 13 amino acids. V was cut by 5 bases and J by 5 bases, with 12 bases left in between. The CDR3 loop is CASSSQGRTEAFF. DNA of the CDR3: TGTGCCAGTAGTTCACAGGGTCGAACTGAAGCTTTCTTT.

The V call is TRBV19, the J call TRBJ2-5; tentative D call: TRBD1 (5 bases). The V gene lost 5 bases and the J gene lost 4 bases, with 14 bases spanning the gap. This CDR3 has 14 residues. Germline V gene lookup returns CDR1 LNHDA and CDR2 SQIVND (reference sequence). DNA of the CDR3: TGTGCCAGTAGTTGGGGCCCGATGGGAGAGACCCAGTACTTC. Its protein is CASSWGPMGETQYF.

About this clone itself: At one of its ends the junction is not consistent with the germline gene, which may arise from a read error. CDR3 amino acids: CAWSDGTPPIF. The CDR3 DNA is TGTGCCTGGAGTGACGGGACTCCCCCGATCTTC. This rearrangement joins TRBV30 to TRBJ2-1; tentatively, D is TRBD2 (6 bases). CDR3 length equals 11 residues. Germline V lookup: CDR1 GTSNPN, CDR2 SVGIG (reference sequence).

The chain employs TRBV7-3 and TRBJ2-7; maybe TRBD1 (6 bases). The CDR3 is made up of 13 amino acids. In germline, CDR1 is SGHTA, CDR2 FQGTGA. Trimming stripped 5 bases from V and 10 bases from J, with 18 bases between. For the CDR3, the DNA is TGTGCCAGCAGCGCGGACAGCGTCCTTTATCAGTACTTC. Its translation is CASSADSVLYQYF.

The chain joins TRBV7-2 to TRBJ2-1; 12 positions match TRBD1. Germline CDR1 SGHTA, CDR2 FQGNSA. V gave up 1 base and J gave up 6 bases; unmatched junction bases: 7. The CDR3 contains 17 residues. The CDR3 DNA follows: TGTGCCAGCAGCTTAGTTTCCGGGACAGGGGGCTTCAATGAGCAGTTCTTC. Translated: CASSLVSGTGGFNEQFF.

V gene TRBV28 combines with J gene TRBJ2-2, with D maybe TRBD1 (5 bases). Germline V gene lookup returns CDR1 MDHEN and CDR2 SYDVKM. The CDR3 covers 14 residues. With 10 bases removed from V and 2 bases from J, the gap between germline ends came to 14 bases. The CDR3 is CATQGRANTGELFF. The CDR3 coding sequence is TGTGCCACCCAGGGCAGGGCAAACACCGGGGAGCTGTTTTTT.